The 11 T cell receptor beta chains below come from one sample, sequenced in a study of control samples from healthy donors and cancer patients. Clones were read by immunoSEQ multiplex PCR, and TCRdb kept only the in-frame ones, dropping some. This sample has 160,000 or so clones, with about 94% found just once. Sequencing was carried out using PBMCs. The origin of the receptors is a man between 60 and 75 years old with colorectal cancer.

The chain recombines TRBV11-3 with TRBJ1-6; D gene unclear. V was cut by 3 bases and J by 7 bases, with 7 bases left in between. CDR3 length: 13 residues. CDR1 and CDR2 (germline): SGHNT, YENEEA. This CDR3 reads CASSFVTNSPLHF. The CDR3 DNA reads TGTGCCAGCAGCTTCGTAACCAATTCACCCCTCCACTTT.

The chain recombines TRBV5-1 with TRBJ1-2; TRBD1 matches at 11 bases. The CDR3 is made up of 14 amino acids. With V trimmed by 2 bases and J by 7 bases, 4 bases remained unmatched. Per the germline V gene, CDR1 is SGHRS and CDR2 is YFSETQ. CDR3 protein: CASSFGQGAVGYTF. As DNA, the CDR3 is TGCGCCAGCAGCTTTGGACAGGGGGCAGTTGGCTACACCTTC.

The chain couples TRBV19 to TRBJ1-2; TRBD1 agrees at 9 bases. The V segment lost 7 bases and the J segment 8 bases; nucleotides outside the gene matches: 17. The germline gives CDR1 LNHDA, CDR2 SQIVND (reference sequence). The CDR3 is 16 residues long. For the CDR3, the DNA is TGTGCCAGTAAAGGGGGACAGGGAGAGGCGATCCGGGGCTACACCTTC. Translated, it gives CASKGGQGEAIRGYTF.

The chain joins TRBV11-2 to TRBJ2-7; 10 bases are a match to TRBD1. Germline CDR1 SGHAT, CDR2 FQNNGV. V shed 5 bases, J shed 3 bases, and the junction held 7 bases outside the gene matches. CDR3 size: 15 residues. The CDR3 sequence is CASSPGTGAYYEQYF. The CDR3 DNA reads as TGTGCCAGCAGCCCGGGGACAGGGGCGTACTACGAGCAGTACTTC.

The CDR3 nucleotides are TGTGCCAGCAGCGCAGCCTCCCCCACGGTGGAGCAGTTCTTC. It encodes CASSAASPTVEQFF. The chain recombines TRBV9 with TRBJ2-1; no firm D call. There are 14 residues in the CDR3. From germline, CDR1 is SGDLS and CDR2 YYNGEE. V lost 3 bases, J lost 10 bases, and 17 bases lay in between.

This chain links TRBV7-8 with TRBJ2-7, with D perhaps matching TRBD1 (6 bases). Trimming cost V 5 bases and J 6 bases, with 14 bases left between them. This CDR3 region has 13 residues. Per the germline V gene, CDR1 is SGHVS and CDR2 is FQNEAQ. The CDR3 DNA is TGTGCCAGCAGCACACACAGGGTTCCCGAGCAGTACTTC. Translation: CASSTHRVPEQYF. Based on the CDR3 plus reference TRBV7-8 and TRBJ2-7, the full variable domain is GAGVSQSPRYKVAKRGQDVALRCDPISGHVSLFWYQQALGQGPEFLTYFQNEAQLDKSGLPSDRFFAERPEGSVSTLKIQRTQQEDSAVYLCASSTHRVPEQYFGPGTRLTVT.

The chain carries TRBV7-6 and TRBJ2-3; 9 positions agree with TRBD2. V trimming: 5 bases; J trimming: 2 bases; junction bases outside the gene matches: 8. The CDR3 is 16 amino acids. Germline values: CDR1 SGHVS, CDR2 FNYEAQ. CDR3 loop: CASSPFLAGPTDTQYF. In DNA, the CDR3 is TGTGCCAGCAGCCCTTTCCTAGCGGGGCCCACAGATACGCAGTATTTT.

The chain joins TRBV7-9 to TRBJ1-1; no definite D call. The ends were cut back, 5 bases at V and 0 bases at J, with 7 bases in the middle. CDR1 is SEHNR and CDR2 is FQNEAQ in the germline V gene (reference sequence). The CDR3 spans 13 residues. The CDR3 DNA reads TGTGCCAGCAGCCCTCCCATGAACACTGAAGCTTTCTTT. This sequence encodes CASSPPMNTEAFF.

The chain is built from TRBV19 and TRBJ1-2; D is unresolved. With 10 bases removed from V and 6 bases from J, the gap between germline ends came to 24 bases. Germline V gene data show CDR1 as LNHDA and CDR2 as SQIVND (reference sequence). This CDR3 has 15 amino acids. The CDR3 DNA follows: TGTGCCACTAATAGGAGGGTCGAAGCTGAGGATGGCTACACCTTC. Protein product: CATNRRVEAEDGYTF.

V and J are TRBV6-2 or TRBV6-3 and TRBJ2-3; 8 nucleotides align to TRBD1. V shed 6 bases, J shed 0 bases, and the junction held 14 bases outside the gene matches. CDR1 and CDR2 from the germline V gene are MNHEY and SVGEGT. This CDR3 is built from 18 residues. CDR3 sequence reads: CASSLPGQVSFSTDTQYF. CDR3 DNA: TGTGCCAGCAGCCTCCCGGGACAGGTTAGCTTTAGCACAGATACGCAGTATTTT.

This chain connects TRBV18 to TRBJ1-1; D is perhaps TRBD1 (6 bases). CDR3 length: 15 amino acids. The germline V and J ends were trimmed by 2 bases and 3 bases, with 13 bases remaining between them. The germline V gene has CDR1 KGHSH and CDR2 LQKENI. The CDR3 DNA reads TGTGCCAGCTCACCAAGGGGGGCGGGTTACACTGAAGCTTTCTTT. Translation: CASSPRGAGYTEAFF.